This note documents a single T cell receptor (beta chain) sequence. A much larger clone lies one base from this, so it may be a read error. Combining a sample-barcoded 5' primer with a J-beta primer mix, a second PCR ran for 7 to 11 cycles. TCRdb used MiXCR to reprocess the 5' RACE reads, holding one entry per CDR3 protein. The sample lists 850,000 or so distinct CDR3 sequences, more than 25% seen once, with approximately 15% in the top ten. This sample is part of a study of blood T cells in healthy people across ages. Germline loops: CDR1 DFQATT, CDR2 SNEGSKA (reference sequence). The CDR3 loop spans 17 amino acids.

This TCR came from a woman of 80 years or more in good health. The gene calls are TRBV20-1 and TRBJ2-3; no definite D call. Sequencing was done on a sample of blood. The CDR3, as DNA: TGCAGTGCTAGCCCAGATTTGACCTGGGGTAGCACAGATGCGCAGTATTTT. Its translation: CSASPDLTWGSTDAQYF.